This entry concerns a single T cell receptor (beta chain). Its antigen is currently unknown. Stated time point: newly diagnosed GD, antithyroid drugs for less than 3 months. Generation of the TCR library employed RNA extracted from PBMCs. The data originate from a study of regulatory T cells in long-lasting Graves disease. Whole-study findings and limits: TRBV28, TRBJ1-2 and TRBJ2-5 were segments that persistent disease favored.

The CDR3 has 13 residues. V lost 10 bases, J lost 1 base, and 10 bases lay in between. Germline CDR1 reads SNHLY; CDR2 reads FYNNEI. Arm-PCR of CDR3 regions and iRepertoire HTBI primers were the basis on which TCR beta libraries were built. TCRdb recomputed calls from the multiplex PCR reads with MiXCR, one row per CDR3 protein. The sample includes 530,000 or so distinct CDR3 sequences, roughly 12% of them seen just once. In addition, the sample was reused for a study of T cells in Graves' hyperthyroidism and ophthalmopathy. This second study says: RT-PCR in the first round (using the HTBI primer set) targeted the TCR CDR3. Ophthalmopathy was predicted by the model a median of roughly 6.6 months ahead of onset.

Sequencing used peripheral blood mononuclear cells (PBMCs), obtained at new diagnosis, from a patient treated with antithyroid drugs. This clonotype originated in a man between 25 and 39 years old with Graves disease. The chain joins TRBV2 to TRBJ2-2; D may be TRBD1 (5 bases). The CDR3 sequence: CAIRQGNTGELFF. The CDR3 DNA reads TGTGCCATCAGGCAGGGGAACACCGGGGAGCTGTTTTTT. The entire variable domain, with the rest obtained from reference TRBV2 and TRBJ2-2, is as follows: EPEVTQTPSHQVTQMGQEVILRCVPISNHLYFYWYRQILGQKVEFLVSFYNNEISEKSEIFDDQFSVERPDGSNFTLKIRSTKLEDSAMYFCAIRQGNTGELFFGEGSRLTVL.